This T cell receptor (beta chain) was observed in a study of vaccination effects on CD4 cells after COVID-19. Notes on the study in general: Healthy vaccinees' vaccine-induced clones included only 1 of 255 cross-reacting with common cold coronaviruses.

After expansion with viral peptide pools in the ViraFEST assay, antigen-specific CD4+ T cells were sequenced. When less than 11 days of culture had elapsed, CD4+ T cells were isolated. IL-2 medium supplanted half the medium on days 3 and 7. V was clipped by 0 bases and J by 3 bases, with 12 bases between them. The length of the CDR3 is 15 residues. The germline V gene has CDR1 SGHTS and CDR2 YDEGEE. Generated by immunoSEQ multiplex PCR, the TCRdb table keeps only in-frame clones and is missing some. Among tens of thousands of clones listed, roughly 80% were seen once. A remark on this clone: The target antigen is unknown.

The sequence came from a human donor who received a COVID-19 vaccine. Sequencing used CD4+ T cells from PBMCs cultured with HCoV-229E spike peptides, obtained before COVID-19 vaccination. The chain uses TRBV5-8 and TRBJ2-5, with TRBD2 as a possible D gene (6 bases). As DNA, the CDR3 is TGTGCCAGCAGCTTGGGGCGGGGCTACGAAGAGACCCAGTACTTC. Its protein is CASSLGRGYEETQYF.